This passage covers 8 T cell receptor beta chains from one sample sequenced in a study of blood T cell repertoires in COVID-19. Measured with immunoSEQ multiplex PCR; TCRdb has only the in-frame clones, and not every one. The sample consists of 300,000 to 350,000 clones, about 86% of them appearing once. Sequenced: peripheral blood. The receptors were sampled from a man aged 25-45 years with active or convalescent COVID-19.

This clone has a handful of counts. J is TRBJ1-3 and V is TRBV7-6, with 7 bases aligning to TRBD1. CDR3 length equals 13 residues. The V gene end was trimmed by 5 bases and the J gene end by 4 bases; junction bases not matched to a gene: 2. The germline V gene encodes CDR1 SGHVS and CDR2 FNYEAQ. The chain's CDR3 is CASSRTGGNTIYF. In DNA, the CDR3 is TGTGCCAGCAGCCGGACAGGAGGAAACACCATATATTTT. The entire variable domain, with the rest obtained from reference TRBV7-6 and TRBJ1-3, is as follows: GAGVSQSPRYKVTKRGQDVALRCDPISGHVSLYWYRQALGQGPEFLTYFNYEAQQDKSGLPNDRFSAERPEGSISTLTIQRTEQRDSAMYRCASSRTGGNTIYFGEGSWLTVV.

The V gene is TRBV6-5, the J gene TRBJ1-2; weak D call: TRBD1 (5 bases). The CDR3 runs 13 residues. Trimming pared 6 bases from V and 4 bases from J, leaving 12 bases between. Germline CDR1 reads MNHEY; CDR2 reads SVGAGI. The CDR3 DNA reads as TGTGCCAGCAGCACTATGGGGGGCTATGGCTACACCTTC. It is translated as CASSTMGGYGYTF.

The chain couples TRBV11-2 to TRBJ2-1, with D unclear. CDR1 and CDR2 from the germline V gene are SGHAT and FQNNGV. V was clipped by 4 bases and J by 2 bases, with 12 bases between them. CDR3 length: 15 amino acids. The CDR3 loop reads CASSSVGVTYNEQFF. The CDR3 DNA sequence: TGTGCCAGCAGCTCCGTAGGAGTGACCTACAATGAGCAGTTCTTC.

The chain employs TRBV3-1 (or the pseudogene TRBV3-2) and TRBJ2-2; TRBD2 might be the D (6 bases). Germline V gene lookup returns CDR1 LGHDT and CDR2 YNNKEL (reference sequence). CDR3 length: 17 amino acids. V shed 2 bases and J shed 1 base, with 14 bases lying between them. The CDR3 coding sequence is TGTGCCAGCAGCCAACAGACTAGGACCTTGAACACCGGGGAGCTGTTTTTT. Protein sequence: CASSQQTRTLNTGELFF.

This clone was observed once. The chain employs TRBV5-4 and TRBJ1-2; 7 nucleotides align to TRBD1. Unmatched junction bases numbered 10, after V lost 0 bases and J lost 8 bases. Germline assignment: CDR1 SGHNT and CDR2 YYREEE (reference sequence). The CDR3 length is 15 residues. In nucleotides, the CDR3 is TGTGCCAGCAGCTTGGCATTCAGGGGGGCCTACGGCTACACCTTC. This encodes CASSLAFRGAYGYTF.

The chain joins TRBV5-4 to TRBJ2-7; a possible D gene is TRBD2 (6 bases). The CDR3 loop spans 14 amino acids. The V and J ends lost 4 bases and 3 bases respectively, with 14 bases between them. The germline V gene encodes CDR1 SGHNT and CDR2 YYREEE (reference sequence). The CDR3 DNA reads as TGTGCCAGCAGCATACCGGGAGCCCACTACGAGCAGTACTTC. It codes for CASSIPGAHYEQYF.

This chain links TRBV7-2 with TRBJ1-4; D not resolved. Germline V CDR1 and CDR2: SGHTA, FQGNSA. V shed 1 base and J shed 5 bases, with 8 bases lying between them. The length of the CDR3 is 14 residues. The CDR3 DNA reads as TGTGCCAGCAGCTTAGAATCGGGGAATGAAAAACTGTTTTTT. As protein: CASSLESGNEKLFF.

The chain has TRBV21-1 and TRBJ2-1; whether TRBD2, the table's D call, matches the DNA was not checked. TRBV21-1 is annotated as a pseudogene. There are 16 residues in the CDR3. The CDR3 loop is CASSKTSGRSYNEQFF. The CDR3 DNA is TGTGCCAGCAGTAAGACTAGCGGGAGGTCCTACAATGAGCAGTTCTTC.